This T cell receptor beta chain is from a study of blood T cells in healthy people across ages. This clonotype was found many times. The CDR3 sequence is 16 residues long. Trimming removed 0 bases from V and 5 bases from J; junction bases left unmatched: 7. Germline V CDR1 and CDR2: SGHRS, YFSETQ. A minimum of 5.5 micrograms of total RNA was extracted per sample. For the second PCR, which ran for roughly 7 to 11 cycles, a sample-barcoded 5' primer and a J-beta primer mix were used. A tag from a template-switch adaptor with 12 random nucleotides marked each cDNA molecule. TCRdb reanalysed the 5' RACE reads using MiXCR and keeps one entry per CDR3 protein. The sample has 800,000 to 950,000 distinct CDR3 sequences, 25% to 35% seen once; the top ten hold 10%. This same sample was also taken into another study, of T cells of mothers and their children. That work contributes: Compared with unrelated pairs, related mother-child pairs had slightly higher, non-significant overlap.

Sequencing used blood. The V call is TRBV5-1, the J call TRBJ2-1, with 8 nucleotides matching TRBD1. The sequence came from a woman in her thirties or forties in good health. CDR3 bases: TGCGCCAGCAGCTTGGATCTTGGACAGGGCAACAATGAGCAGTTCTTC. It specifies CASSLDLGQGNNEQFF. Variable domain in full (rest from reference TRBV5-1 and TRBJ2-1): KAGVTQTPRYLIKTRGQQVTLSCSPISGHRSVSWYQQTPGQGLQFLFEYFSETQRNKGNFPGRFSGRQFSNSRSEMNVSTLELGDSALYLCASSLDLGQGNNEQFFGPGTRLTVL.